This entry concerns a single TCR beta chain. Antigen specificity is unknown. This specimen comes from a study of lymphopenia after photon versus proton radiotherapy. Study-wide findings and caveats: Post-nadir TCR diversity decline inversely tracked overall survival among those who died. Better survival with proton therapy was suggested as possible, not demonstrated. After the lymphocyte nadir, photon-treated repertoires showed oligoclonal expansion, especially of CD8+ Temra cells. Proton therapy kept repertoires fairly stable, unlike photons, which gained effector/memory cells.

Sequencing used immunoSEQ multiplex PCR; TCRdb keeps in-frame clones, though not all of them. Of approximately 16,000 clones in the sample, approximately 80% were seen once. The TCR originated in a man between 70 and 80 years old with pancreatic cancer. Here the sequenced sample was peripheral blood, taken from a patient treated with proton-based radiotherapy.

CDR3 DNA sequence: TGTGCCAGCAGTTGGGGACAGGGGTACACCGGGGAGCTGTTTTTT. This sequence encodes CASSWGQGYTGELFF. The V call is TRBV6-5, the J call TRBJ2-2; 10 positions agree with TRBD1. The CDR3 totals 15 residues. Per the germline V gene, CDR1 is MNHEY and CDR2 is SVGAGI. After removal of 4 bases from V and 3 bases from J, the junction contained 2 bases not matched to a gene.